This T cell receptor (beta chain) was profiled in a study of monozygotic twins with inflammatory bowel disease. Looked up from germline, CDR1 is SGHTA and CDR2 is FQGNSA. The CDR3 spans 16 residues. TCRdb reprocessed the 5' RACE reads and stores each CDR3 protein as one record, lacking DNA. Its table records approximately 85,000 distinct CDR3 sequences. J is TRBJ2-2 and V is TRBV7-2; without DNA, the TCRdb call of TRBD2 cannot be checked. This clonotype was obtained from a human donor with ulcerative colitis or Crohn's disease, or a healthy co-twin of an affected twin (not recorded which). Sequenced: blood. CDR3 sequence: CASSLPGTGRRGELFF.